This T cell receptor (beta chain) was identified in a study of blood T cell repertoires in COVID-19. Study as a whole: Samples came from the United States, Italy and Spain, spanning acute and convalescent COVID-19. T cells, B-cell-depleted T cells, or PBMCs provided the cDNA or gDNA that served as material.

Per the original methods: Reference gene primers were amplified, and this amplification served to estimate nucleated cell counts. Method: immunoSEQ multiplex PCR; TCRdb's copy keeps in-frame clones and lacks some. V, J and clone size derive from that table, while D and trimming were established from the DNA sequence. The sample lists roughly 70,000 clones, about 90% occurring once. Seattle patient enrollment occurred during active infection, with longitudinal follow-up thereafter. Sequencing was done on a sample of peripheral blood. This TCR came from a man in his fifties with COVID-19, enrolled during active disease.

The CDR3 spells CASSEISSGNYEQYF. CDR3 in DNA: TGTGCCAGCAGTGAAATCTCTAGCGGGAACTACGAGCAGTACTTC. This chain joins TRBV6-1 and TRBJ2-7, with 9 bases lining up with TRBD2. The length of the CDR3 is 15 residues. Losses at the gene ends were 2 bases for V and 3 bases for J; bases not matched to a gene: 5. CDR1 and CDR2 from the germline V gene are MNHNS and SASEGT.